The 32 T cell receptor beta chains listed next were all sequenced from one sample in a study of blood T cell repertoires in COVID-19. Some clones are missing from TCRdb's copy, which holds only in-frame ones; the method was immunoSEQ multiplex PCR. The sample includes some 350,000 clones, around 86% of them seen just once. The sample consisted of peripheral blood. The receptor source for this set is a woman aged 50 to 60 with COVID-19, enrolled during active disease.

The chain employs TRBV5-4 and TRBJ2-1; 8 bases map to TRBD2. CDR1 is SGHNT, CDR2 YYREEE, per germline (reference sequence). V shed 2 bases and J 9 bases; nucleotides not matched to a gene: 7. The CDR3 sequence is 14 residues long. CDR3 bases: TGTGCCAGCAGCTTCGGACTAGCCCGGGGTGAGCAGTTCTTC. Protein product: CASSFGLARGEQFF. Full variable domain (missing parts from reference TRBV5-4 and TRBJ2-1): ETGVTQSPTHLIKTRGQQVTLRCSSQSGHNTVSWYQQALGQGPQFIFQYYREEENGRGNFPPRFSGLQFPNYSSELNVNALELDDSALYLCASSFGLARGEQFFGPGTRLTVL.

In its sample, this clone was seen a few times. The chain couples TRBV9 to TRBJ2-7; a possible D gene is TRBD1 (6 bases). The CDR3 runs to 18 residues. The germline V and J ends were trimmed by 1 base and 3 bases, with 23 bases remaining between them. The germline gives CDR1 SGDLS, CDR2 YYNGEE. In nucleotides, the CDR3 is TGTGCCAGCAGCGTAAGGTTTGGATTTCGGAACAGGGACTACGAGCAGTACTTC. Protein product: CASSVRFGFRNRDYEQYF.

The J gene is TRBJ2-5, the V gene TRBV5-1, with TRBD2 matching over 15 bases. V dropped 5 bases and J dropped 5; count of bases not matched to a gene: 10. The CDR3 spans 17 residues. The germline CDR1 and CDR2 sequences are SGHRS and YFSETQ. CDR3 in amino acids: CASSWTSGRALGETQYF. The DNA of the CDR3 is TGCGCCAGCAGTTGGACTAGCGGGAGGGCCCTAGGTGAGACCCAGTACTTC.

V gene TRBV4-2 combines with J gene TRBJ1-5, with 9 bases lining up with TRBD1. CDR3 size: 16 residues. V gave up 1 base and J gave up 5 bases; unmatched junction bases: 6. In germline, CDR1 is LGHNA, CDR2 YNFKEQ. CDR3 DNA: TGTGCCAGCAGCCAAGGGGTACAGGGGGCAGATCAGCCCCAGCATTTT. Encoded protein: CASSQGVQGADQPQHF.

This chain uses TRBV13 with TRBJ2-7, with 14 bases that match TRBD2. With V trimmed by 5 bases and J by 3 bases, 9 bases remained unmatched. CDR3 length equals 17 residues. Germline CDR1 and CDR2: PRHDT and FYEKMQ (reference sequence). CDR3 sequence reads: CASSPRGTSGGDYEQYF. CDR3 bases: TGTGCCAGCAGCCCTCGGGGGACTAGCGGGGGAGACTACGAGCAGTACTTC.

The chain has TRBV11-2 and TRBJ2-7; a possible D gene is TRBD2 (5 bases). This CDR3 region has 13 residues. Trimming left V 1 base short and J 3 bases short, with 7 bases between. Germline CDR1 and CDR2: SGHAT and FQNNGV. The CDR3 nucleotides are TGTGCCAGCAGCTTAGCGGGAATCTACGAGCAGTACTTC. It specifies CASSLAGIYEQYF.

The rearrangement links TRBV7-8 to TRBJ1-6, with D tentatively TRBD1 (6 bases). V lost 5 bases and J lost 4, with 12 bases in between. This CDR3 region has 15 residues. CDR1 and CDR2 (germline): SGHVS, FQNEAQ. The CDR3 DNA reads as TGTGCCAGCAGCACTGAGACAGGTTATAATTCACCCCTCCACTTT. This codes for CASSTETGYNSPLHF.

This chain joins TRBV18 and TRBJ2-7; 8 bases match TRBD2. V was pared by 5 bases and J by 0 bases, with 9 bases of the junction left unmatched. CDR3 length: 16 residues. Germline V gene lookup returns CDR1 KGHSH and CDR2 LQKENI. CDR3 amino acids: CASSFGGDFSSYEQYF. In DNA form, the CDR3 reads TGTGCCAGCTCATTCGGGGGGGACTTCAGCTCCTACGAGCAGTACTTC.

The rearrangement joins TRBV24-1 to TRBJ2-2; D call uncertain. The CDR3 loop spans 13 amino acids. In germline, CDR1 is KGHDR, CDR2 SFDVKD. Trimming left V 1 base short and J 6 bases short, with 5 bases between. Written as DNA, the CDR3 is TGTGCCACCAGTGATTTTTTCTCCGGGGAGCTGTTTTTT. It translates to CATSDFFSGELFF.

The chain's CDR3 is CAWSVSLVSEQFF. The CDR3 coding sequence is TGTGCCTGGAGTGTATCCCTCGTGTCTGAGCAGTTCTTC. The rearrangement links TRBV30 to TRBJ2-1; D remains ambiguous. The CDR3 runs 13 residues. Germline V gives CDR1 GTSNPN, CDR2 SVGIG (reference sequence). Trimming removed 0 bases from V and 9 bases from J, with 12 bases in between.

Notes on this clone: Additional DNA sequences in this sample encode the identical CDR3. The CDR3 DNA reads TGCGCCAGCAGCCTGGGACTAGCGGGAACAGATGAGCAGTTCTTC. Translation: CASSLGLAGTDEQFF. The V gene is TRBV5-1, the J gene TRBJ2-1; 13 bases line up with TRBD2. The V gene end was trimmed by 4 bases and the J gene end by 8 bases; junction bases not matched to a gene: 6. CDR1 and CDR2 from the germline V gene are SGHRS and YFSETQ. This CDR3 spans 15 amino acids.

The chain combines TRBV3-1 (or the pseudogene TRBV3-2) with TRBJ1-1; D might be TRBD1 (5 bases). Germline-derived CDR1 and CDR2 are LGHDT and YNNKEL (reference sequence). The CDR3 is 13 residues long. Trimming pared 5 bases from V and 5 bases from J, leaving 12 bases between. The CDR3 sequence: CASSATGITEAFF. The CDR3 DNA reads TGTGCCAGCAGCGCTACAGGAATTACTGAAGCTTTCTTT.

This clone has more than one count but fewer than ten. Additional DNA sequences in this sample encode the identical CDR3. The gene calls are TRBV18 and TRBJ2-7; TRBD1 matches 10 bases. This CDR3 spans 15 amino acids. J lost 1 base, V lost 0 bases, and 0 bases had no gene match. Per germline, CDR1 KGHSH and CDR2 LQKENI. The CDR3: CASSPPGQGSYEQYF. The CDR3 DNA sequence: TGTGCCAGCTCACCACCGGGACAGGGGTCCTACGAGCAGTACTTC.

The chain carries TRBV19 and TRBJ2-1; D is perhaps TRBD1 (6 bases). The length of the CDR3 is 17 residues. V shed 3 bases and J shed 0 bases, with 15 bases lying between them. Germline values: CDR1 LNHDA, CDR2 SQIVND (reference sequence). In nucleotides, the CDR3 is TGTGCCAGTAGTATTTGGGTCCGGGACACCTCCTACAATGAGCAGTTCTTC. Translated, it gives CASSIWVRDTSYNEQFF. Using reference TRBV19 and TRBJ2-1 for the parts outside the CDR3, the full variable domain is DGGITQSPKYLFRKEGQNVTLSCEQNLNHDAMYWYRQDPGQGLRLIYYSQIVNDFQKGDIAEGYSVSREKKESFPLTVTSAQKNPTAFYLCASSIWVRDTSYNEQFFGPGTRLTVL.

CDR3 in amino acids: CASSLYRQGNGYTF. CDR3 in DNA: TGTGCCAGCAGTTTATACCGACAGGGAAATGGCTACACCTTC. This chain uses TRBV27 with TRBJ1-2, with 7 nucleotides matching TRBD1. The V and J ends lost 1 base and 6 bases, in that order; junction bases with no gene match: 5. Per germline, CDR1 MNHEY and CDR2 SMNVEV (reference sequence). The CDR3 covers 14 residues.

The chain has TRBV11-2 and TRBJ2-1; 9 nucleotides match TRBD2. With V trimmed by 3 bases and J by 10 bases, 7 bases remained unmatched. CDR1 and CDR2 from the germline V gene are SGHAT and FQNNGV. The CDR3 is 14 amino acids. CDR3 in amino acids: CASSLTSGPLEQFF. CDR3 sequence (DNA): TGTGCCAGCAGCTTGACTAGCGGCCCCTTGGAGCAGTTCTTC.

The chain employs TRBV27 and TRBJ2-6, with no clear D. Looked up from germline, CDR1 is MNHEY and CDR2 is SMNVEV (reference sequence). This CDR3 comprises 13 residues. Trimming took off 6 bases at V and 1 base at J, with 4 bases between the two ends. The CDR3 spells CASRRSGANVLTF. DNA of the CDR3: TGTGCCAGCAGGAGGTCTGGGGCCAACGTCCTGACTTTC.

This clone occurred once. V is TRBV27 and J is TRBJ2-2; 8 nucleotides align to TRBD1. CDR3 length: 15 residues. V trimming: 5 bases; J trimming: 4 bases; junction bases outside the gene matches: 6. Looked up from germline, CDR1 is MNHEY and CDR2 is SMNVEV (reference sequence). DNA for the CDR3: TGTGCCAGCAGTGTGGGACAGGTTACCACCGGGGAGCTGTTTTTT. This sequence encodes CASSVGQVTTGELFF.

The chain has TRBV30 and TRBJ1-3; D gene unclear. The germline gives CDR1 GTSNPN, CDR2 SVGIG (reference sequence). CDR3 length equals 11 residues. Trimming removed 4 bases from V and 4 bases from J, with 5 bases in between. CDR3 bases: TGTGCCTGGACAGGAGGAAACACCATATATTTT. Translated: CAWTGGNTIYF.

The J gene is TRBJ2-7, the V gene TRBV19, with TRBD2 matching 8 bases. V dropped 3 bases and J dropped 3; count of bases not matched to a gene: 7. The CDR3 is made up of 15 amino acids. Germline values: CDR1 LNHDA, CDR2 SQIVND (reference sequence). CDR3 sequence (DNA): TGTGCCAGTAGTATTTTTCTAGCGGGTAACTACGAGCAGTACTTC. This codes for CASSIFLAGNYEQYF. Complete variable domain (other parts from reference TRBV19 and TRBJ2-7): DGGITQSPKYLFRKEGQNVTLSCEQNLNHDAMYWYRQDPGQGLRLIYYSQIVNDFQKGDIAEGYSVSREKKESFPLTVTSAQKNPTAFYLCASSIFLAGNYEQYFGPGTRLTVT.

J is TRBJ1-5 and V is TRBV4-3, with D tentatively TRBD1 (6 bases). Germline-derived CDR1 and CDR2 are LGHNA and YSLEER. The V end lost 0 bases, the J end lost 7 bases, and 13 bases lay between the germline ends. The CDR3 is made up of 15 amino acids. The CDR3 sequence is CASSQDRDRLQPQHF. CDR3 nucleotide sequence: TGCGCCAGCAGCCAAGATCGCGACAGGCTCCAGCCCCAGCATTTT.

The CDR3 region is CAWSVPWRMNTEAFF. Written as DNA, the CDR3 is TGTGCCTGGAGTGTACCGTGGAGGATGAACACTGAAGCTTTCTTT. V is TRBV30 and J is TRBJ1-1; D not resolved. The CDR3 is 15 amino acids. V lost 0 bases to trimming and J lost 0 bases, with 11 bases between them. Germline values: CDR1 GTSNPN, CDR2 SVGIG (reference sequence). The entire variable domain, with the rest obtained from reference TRBV30 and TRBJ1-1, is as follows: SQTIHQWPATLVQPVGSPLSLECTVEGTSNPNLYWYRQAAGRGLQLLFYSVGIGQISSEVPQNLSASRPQDRQFILSSKKLLLSDSGFYLCAWSVPWRMNTEAFFGQGTRLTVV.

The V call is TRBV15, the J call TRBJ2-2; D gene unclear. Germline V lookup: CDR1 LNHNV, CDR2 YYDKDF (reference sequence). The CDR3 is 13 residues long. V was shortened by 0 bases and J by 3 bases, with 2 bases between the two germline ends. In DNA, the CDR3 is TGTGCCACCAGCAGAGACTACACCGGGGAGCTGTTTTTT. It specifies CATSRDYTGELFF.

In its sample, this clone was seen a few times. J is TRBJ1-5 and V is TRBV18, with D uncertain. CDR1 and CDR2 from the germline V gene are KGHSH and LQKENI. This CDR3 region has 16 residues. V lost 2 bases and J lost 3, with 14 bases in between. Here the CDR3 DNA reads TGTGCCAGCTCACCATTGGCCGGGTCCTCCAATCAGCCCCAGCATTTT. The encoded protein is CASSPLAGSSNQPQHF.

V is TRBV20-1 and J is TRBJ2-1, with TRBD2 matching over 9 bases. V gave up 3 bases and J gave up 10 bases; unmatched junction bases: 13. Germline V gene data show CDR1 as DFQATT and CDR2 as SNEGSKA (reference sequence). The CDR3 contains 15 residues. The DNA for the CDR3 is TGCAGTGCTAGTTCGCGGGAGGGCCTACAATTGGAGCAGTTCTTC. Translating it yields CSASSREGLQLEQFF.

V usage is TRBV29-1 and J usage is TRBJ2-7; D gene ambiguous. Germline assignment: CDR1 SQVTM and CDR2 ANQGSEA. Trimming shortened V by 6 bases and J by 2 bases, and 5 bases separated the two germline ends. The CDR3 covers 10 residues. The chain's CDR3 is CSVFTYEQYF. The CDR3 region has the DNA TGCAGCGTGTTTACCTACGAGCAGTACTTC.

A note on this clone: One junction end does not reproduce the germline sequence, and a read error may be involved. This CDR3 reads CASSYSRGGLFF. Here the CDR3 DNA reads TGTGCCAGCAGTTACTCCCGGGGGGGGCTGTTTTTT. V is TRBV6-5 and J is TRBJ2-2; 8 positions match TRBD2. The germline V gene has CDR1 MNHEY and CDR2 SVGAGI. The CDR3 covers 12 residues.

This chain uses TRBV28 with TRBJ1-2; the D gene is possibly TRBD1 (6 bases). The germline V and J ends were trimmed by 5 bases and 2 bases, with 15 bases remaining between them. This CDR3 has 15 amino acids. Per the germline V gene, CDR1 is MDHEN and CDR2 is SYDVKM. The CDR3 loop reads CASSNGGTLNYGYTF. The CDR3 DNA follows: TGTGCCAGCAGTAATGGTGGGACACTAAACTATGGCTACACCTTC.

The chain combines TRBV10-3 with TRBJ2-3; the D is unclear. V shed 0 bases and J shed 2 bases, with 12 bases lying between them. CDR1 and CDR2 from the germline V gene are ENHRY and SYGVKD. CDR3 length equals 16 residues. The CDR3 loop reads CAISESKSSLTDTQYF. Here the CDR3 DNA reads TGTGCCATCAGTGAGTCGAAAAGCTCTCTCACAGATACGCAGTATTTT.

CDR3 residues: CASSPHLAGDTYEQYF. The CDR3 DNA is TGTGCCAGCAGTCCCCACCTAGCGGGGGATACCTACGAGCAGTACTTC. J is TRBJ2-7 and V is TRBV6-2 or TRBV6-3; 10 bases fit TRBD2. CDR1 is MNHEY, CDR2 SVGEGT, per germline. The CDR3 is 16 amino acids. With 5 bases clipped from V and 2 bases from J, the junction kept 9 bases outside the gene matches.

This rearrangement joins TRBV15 to TRBJ2-1; D is perhaps TRBD1 (6 bases). CDR1 LNHNV and CDR2 YYDKDF come from the germline V gene (reference sequence). The CDR3 has 15 residues. V lost 6 bases, J lost 6 bases, and 18 bases lay in between. CDR3 in DNA: TGTGCCACCAGATCGAGGGCCAAGGGGGTCAATGAGCAGTTCTTC. This codes for CATRSRAKGVNEQFF.

CDR3 DNA sequence: TGTGCCAGCTCCGCGGGACAGGTGAACACTGAAGCTTTCTTT. Protein: CASSAGQVNTEAFF. The chain recombines TRBV18 with TRBJ1-1, with TRBD1 identical over 8 bases. The CDR3 is made up of 14 amino acids. The V gene end was trimmed by 6 bases and the J gene end by 0 bases; junction bases not matched to a gene: 3. Germline V gives CDR1 KGHSH, CDR2 LQKENI. The variable domain in full, completed from reference TRBV18 and TRBJ1-1, reads NAGVMQNPRHLVRRRGQEARLRCSPMKGHSHVYWYRQLPEEGLKFMVYLQKENIIDESGMPKERFSAEFPKEGPSILRIQQVVRGDSAAYFCASSAGQVNTEAFFGQGTRLTVV.